These 22 T cell receptor beta chains were sequenced from one sample in a study of blood T cell repertoires in COVID-19. Method: immunoSEQ multiplex PCR; TCRdb's copy keeps in-frame clones and lacks some. The sample includes around 180,000 clones, roughly 80% of them seen just once. The specimen sequenced was peripheral blood. The receptors come from a human donor in a cohort sampled during active COVID-19.

J is TRBJ2-7 and V is TRBV18, with D possibly being TRBD2 (6 bases). Germline V lookup: CDR1 KGHSH, CDR2 LQKENI. V lost 3 bases to trimming and J lost 2 bases, with 14 bases between them. The length of the CDR3 is 15 residues. CDR3 loop: CASSPAGTEPYEQYF. The CDR3 DNA follows: TGTGCCAGCTCACCCGCCGGGACTGAGCCCTACGAGCAGTACTTC. The variable domain in full, completed from reference TRBV18 and TRBJ2-7, reads NAGVMQNPRHLVRRRGQEARLRCSPMKGHSHVYWYRQLPEEGLKFMVYLQKENIIDESGMPKERFSAEFPKEGPSILRIQQVVRGDSAAYFCASSPAGTEPYEQYFGPGTRLTVT.

This chain links TRBV30 with TRBJ2-7, with a possible D match to TRBD2 (6 bases). Trimming took 4 bases from V and 0 from J, leaving 13 bases between them. This CDR3 comprises 14 residues. Per the germline V gene, CDR1 is GTSNPN and CDR2 is SVGIG (reference sequence). The CDR3 coding sequence is TGTGCCTGGAAAAGGGACTCCAGCTCCTACGAGCAGTACTTC. This sequence encodes CAWKRDSSSYEQYF.

The rearrangement uses TRBV5-1 and TRBJ1-1; D is perhaps TRBD1 (5 bases). The V gene lost 1 base and the J gene lost 2 bases, with 12 bases spanning the gap. Germline CDR1 reads SGHRS; CDR2 reads YFSETQ. The CDR3 runs to 15 residues. CDR3 sequence (DNA): TGCGCCAGCAGCTTGACCCTCGGGGGTAACACTGAAGCTTTCTTT. The encoded protein is CASSLTLGGNTEAFF.

V is TRBV6-5 and J is TRBJ1-6; D is unclear. The CDR3 loop spans 15 amino acids. The V gene's germline CDR1 is MNHEY and CDR2 SVGAGI. V was shortened by 2 bases and J by 0 bases, with 5 bases between the two germline ends. The CDR3 DNA sequence: TGTGCCAGCAGTTACAGGAGCTCCTATAATTCACCCCTCCACTTT. Translation gives CASSYRSSYNSPLHF.

J is TRBJ2-7 and V is TRBV11-2, with D possibly matching TRBD2 (7 bases). The CDR3 sequence is 14 residues long. CDR1 is SGHAT and CDR2 is FQNNGV in the germline V gene. V was clipped by 5 bases and J by 2 bases, with 13 bases between them. The CDR3 nucleotides are TGTGCCAGCAGCCACATAGGGGGGGCCTACGAGCAGTACTTC. Residues: CASSHIGGAYEQYF.

V is TRBV4-2 and J is TRBJ2-1, with D perhaps TRBD2 (5 bases). Germline CDR1 and CDR2: LGHNA and YNFKEQ. With 0 bases removed from V and 8 bases from J, the gap between germline ends came to 11 bases. The CDR3 totals 14 residues. The CDR3: CASSQDRYGDEQFF. CDR3 nucleotide sequence: TGTGCCAGCAGCCAAGATAGGTACGGGGATGAGCAGTTCTTC.

This clone came up once. The genes are TRBV3-1 (or the pseudogene TRBV3-2) and TRBJ1-3, with D unclear. CDR1 and CDR2 from the germline V gene are LGHDT and YNNKEL (reference sequence). The V and J ends lost 3 bases and 1 base respectively, with 16 bases between them. This CDR3 contains 17 residues. CDR3 sequence (DNA): TGTGCCAGCAGCCAGTTCTCTCGGCGGAGGTCTGGAAACACCATATATTTT. This sequence encodes CASSQFSRRRSGNTIYF.

The chain carries TRBV30 and TRBJ1-2, with 9 bases matching TRBD1. V was pared by 3 bases and J by 8 bases, with 10 bases of the junction left unmatched. Germline V lookup: CDR1 GTSNPN, CDR2 SVGIG (reference sequence). The CDR3 has 14 amino acids. CDR3 loop: CAWRPDRGDWGYTF. Here the CDR3 DNA reads TGTGCCTGGAGACCTGACAGGGGGGATTGGGGCTACACCTTC.

This chain uses TRBV9 with TRBJ1-2; no reliable D call. Trimming left V 1 base short and J 4 bases short, with 14 bases between. This CDR3 is 15 amino acids long. The germline V gene has CDR1 SGDLS and CDR2 YYNGEE. CDR3 amino acids: CASSVLEPGGYGYTF. Here the CDR3 DNA reads TGTGCCAGCAGCGTATTGGAGCCTGGCGGCTATGGCTACACCTTC.

The chain links TRBV4-2 to TRBJ2-3; no clear D gene. Germline assignment: CDR1 LGHNA and CDR2 YNFKEQ. V was clipped by 4 bases and J by 6 bases, with 5 bases between them. The CDR3 has 11 amino acids. CDR3 amino acids: CASSPGDTQYF. CDR3 coding DNA: TGTGCCAGCAGCCCCGGGGATACGCAGTATTTT.

The chain carries TRBV21-1 and TRBJ1-2; the listed D gene, TRBD1, was not tested against the DNA. TRBV21-1 is a pseudogene segment. The CDR3 covers 17 residues. In DNA, the CDR3 is TGTGCCAGCAGAGTGACAGGGGCGCAAGGGGCTAACTATGGCTACACCTTC. This translates into CASRVTGAQGANYGYTF.

The V call is TRBV6-5, the J call TRBJ2-7; 10 bases are a match to TRBD1. The CDR3 runs 14 residues. The germline V gene encodes CDR1 MNHEY and CDR2 SVGAGI. The trim removed 6 bases at V and 6 bases at J, leaving 8 bases unmatched. This CDR3 is CASRGTGERGEQYF. The DNA of the CDR3 is TGTGCCAGCAGGGGGACAGGGGAGCGTGGCGAGCAGTACTTC.

In this sample, this clone turned up once. The CDR3 region is CAWSVRGYSNQPQHF. As DNA, the CDR3 is TGTGCCTGGAGTGTACGGGGGTATAGCAATCAGCCCCAGCATTTT. The chain uses TRBV30 and TRBJ1-5, with D possibly matching TRBD1 (5 bases). This CDR3 comprises 15 residues. Germline V CDR1 and CDR2: GTSNPN, SVGIG (reference sequence). Trimming took off 0 bases at V and 0 bases at J, with 9 bases between the two ends.

J is TRBJ1-6 and V is TRBV11-1; 8 bases agree with TRBD1. The germline V gene encodes CDR1 SGHAT and CDR2 FQDESV (reference sequence). V shed 5 bases, J shed 10 bases, and the junction held 7 bases outside the gene matches. The CDR3 covers 14 residues. CDR3 coding DNA: TGTGCCAGCAGCAAGGACAGGGTCGAATCACCCCTCCACTTT. Protein: CASSKDRVESPLHF. Complete variable domain (other parts from reference TRBV11-1 and TRBJ1-6): EAEVAQSPRYKITEKSQAVAFWCDPISGHATLYWYRQILGQGPELLVQFQDESVVDDSQLPKDRFSAERLKGVDSTLKIQPAELGDSAMYLCASSKDRVESPLHFGNGTRLTVT.

This chain links TRBV13 with TRBJ1-2; D is perhaps TRBD1 (5 bases). The germline V gene encodes CDR1 PRHDT and CDR2 FYEKMQ (reference sequence). This CDR3 is built from 14 residues. Trimming pared 8 bases from V and 1 base from J, leaving 14 bases between. The CDR3 DNA follows: TGTGCCAGCTCATCGGGGCGGGATAACTATGGCTACACCTTC. Translation gives CASSSGRDNYGYTF. The variable domain in full, completed from reference TRBV13 and TRBJ1-2, reads AAGVIQSPRHLIKEKRETATLKCYPIPRHDTVYWYQQGPGQDPQFLISFYEKMQSDKGSIPDRFSAQQFSDYHSELNMSSLELGDSALYFCASSSGRDNYGYTFGSGTRLTVV.

This sequence joins TRBV5-1 and TRBJ2-2, with 9 bases aligning to TRBD1. Trimming cost V 4 bases and J 6 bases; bases outside gene matches: 10. The germline V gene encodes CDR1 SGHRS and CDR2 YFSETQ. There are 16 residues in the CDR3. CDR3 in DNA: TGCGCCAGCAGCCTCCGGGACAGGGCTACTGCCGGGGAGCTGTTTTTT. Protein sequence: CASSLRDRATAGELFF.

V is TRBV12-5 and J is TRBJ1-6; TRBD1 matches 12 bases. Trimming cost V 1 base and J 13 bases; bases outside gene matches: 8. Germline loops: CDR1 LGHNT, CDR2 FRNRAP. This CDR3 has 16 residues. The CDR3 DNA follows: TGTGCTAGTGGTTTGGCCCCCGGGACAGGGGGCAATCCCCTCCACTTT. Its translation: CASGLAPGTGGNPLHF.

The chain recombines TRBV19 with TRBJ1-1; D perhaps matches TRBD1 (6 bases). CDR3 size: 17 residues. Per germline, CDR1 LNHDA and CDR2 SQIVND (reference sequence). The V end lost 9 bases, the J end lost 4 bases, and 27 bases lay between the germline ends. The CDR3 spells CASLHAAGALKGTEAFF. The CDR3 nucleotides read TGTGCCAGCCTTCACGCGGCAGGGGCTTTAAAGGGCACTGAAGCTTTCTTT.

V gene TRBV5-1 combines with J gene TRBJ1-2; D is uncertain. The CDR3 is 13 amino acids. Germline assignment: CDR1 SGHRS and CDR2 YFSETQ. Between the trimmed V and J ends, which lost 0 bases and 8 bases, there was a span of 11 bases. This CDR3 is CASSLEPGWGYTF. In nucleotides, the CDR3 is TGCGCCAGCAGCTTGGAACCGGGGTGGGGCTACACCTTC.

The chain joins TRBV15 to TRBJ1-1; D remains unclear. CDR1 and CDR2 from the germline V gene are LNHNV and YYDKDF (reference sequence). V was shortened by 0 bases and J by 2 bases, with 10 bases between the two germline ends. The CDR3 consists of 15 residues. DNA of the CDR3: TGTGCCACCAGCAGAGATTACTCCCAAAACACTGAAGCTTTCTTT. Its protein is CATSRDYSQNTEAFF.

The chain recombines TRBV5-1 with TRBJ2-3; 9 bases are a match to TRBD2. The trim removed 4 bases at V and 5 bases at J, leaving 11 bases unmatched. CDR1 is SGHRS, CDR2 YFSETQ, per germline. This CDR3 is 16 amino acids long. CDR3 in amino acids: CASSISGGLLGDTQYF. CDR3 DNA: TGCGCCAGCAGCATTAGCGGGGGACTTCTTGGAGATACGCAGTATTTT.

The chain employs TRBV10-1 and TRBJ2-3, with TRBD1 identical over 8 bases. The CDR3 is 15 residues long. Trimming cost V 2 bases and J 4 bases; bases outside gene matches: 5. The germline CDR1 and CDR2 sequences are WNHNN and SYGVQD (reference sequence). Here the CDR3 reads CASSEQGAGADTQYF. CDR3 nucleotides: TGCGCCAGCAGTGAGCAGGGGGCAGGTGCAGATACGCAGTATTTT.